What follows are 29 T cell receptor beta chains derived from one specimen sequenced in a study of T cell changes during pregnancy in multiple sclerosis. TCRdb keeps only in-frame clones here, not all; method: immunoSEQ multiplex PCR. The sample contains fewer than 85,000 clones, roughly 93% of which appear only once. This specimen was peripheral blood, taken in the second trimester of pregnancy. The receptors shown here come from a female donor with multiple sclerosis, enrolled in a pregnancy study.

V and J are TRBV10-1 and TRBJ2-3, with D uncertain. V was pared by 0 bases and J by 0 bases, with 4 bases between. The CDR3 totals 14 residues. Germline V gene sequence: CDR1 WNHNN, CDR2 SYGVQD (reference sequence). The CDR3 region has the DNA TGCGCCAGCAGTGAGTCGAGAAGCACAGATACGCAGTATTTT. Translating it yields CASSESRSTDTQYF.

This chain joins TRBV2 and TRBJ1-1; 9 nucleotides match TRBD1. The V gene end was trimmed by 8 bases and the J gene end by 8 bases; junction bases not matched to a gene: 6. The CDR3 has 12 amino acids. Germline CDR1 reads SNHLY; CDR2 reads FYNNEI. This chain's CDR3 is CASLGDRGEAFF. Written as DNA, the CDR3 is TGTGCCAGCCTAGGTGACAGGGGGGAAGCTTTCTTT.

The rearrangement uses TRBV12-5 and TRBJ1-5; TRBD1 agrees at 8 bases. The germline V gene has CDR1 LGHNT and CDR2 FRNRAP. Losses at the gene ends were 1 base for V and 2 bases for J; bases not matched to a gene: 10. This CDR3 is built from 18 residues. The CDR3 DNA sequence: TGTGCTAGTGGTTTGGCCCTGACAGGGGATACGGGCAATCAGCCCCAGCATTTT. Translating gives CASGLALTGDTGNQPQHF.

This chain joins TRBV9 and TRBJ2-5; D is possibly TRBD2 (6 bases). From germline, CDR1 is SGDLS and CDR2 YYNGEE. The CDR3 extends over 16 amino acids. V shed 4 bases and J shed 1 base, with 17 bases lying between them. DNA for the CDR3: TGTGCCAGCAGCCCCCACGGAGGGGCCTCCCAAGAGACCCAGTACTTC. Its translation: CASSPHGGASQETQYF.

The CDR3 nucleotides are TGTGCCAGCAGATGGGACATTGGGTCCGATCAGCCCCAGCATTTT. As protein: CASRWDIGSDQPQHF. The chain carries TRBV2 and TRBJ1-5; D may be TRBD1 (6 bases). Trimming removed 6 bases from V and 5 bases from J, with 17 bases in between. The CDR3 is 15 amino acids. Per the germline V gene, CDR1 is SNHLY and CDR2 is FYNNEI.

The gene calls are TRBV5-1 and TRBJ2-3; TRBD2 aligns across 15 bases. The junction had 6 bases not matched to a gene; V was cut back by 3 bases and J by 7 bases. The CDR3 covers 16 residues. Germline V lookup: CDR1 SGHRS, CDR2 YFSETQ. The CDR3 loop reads CASSWTSGGAGYTQYF. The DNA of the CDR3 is TGCGCCAGCAGCTGGACTAGCGGGGGGGCCGGGTATACGCAGTATTTT.

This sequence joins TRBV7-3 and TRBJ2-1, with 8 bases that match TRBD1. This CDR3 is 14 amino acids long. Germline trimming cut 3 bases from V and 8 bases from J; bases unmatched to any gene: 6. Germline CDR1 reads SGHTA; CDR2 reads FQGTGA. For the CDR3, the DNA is TGTGCCAGCAGCTTGGCAGGGGGCATGGATGAGCAGTTCTTC. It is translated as CASSLAGGMDEQFF. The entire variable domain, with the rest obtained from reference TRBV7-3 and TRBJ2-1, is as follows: GAGVSQTPSNKVTEKGKYVELRCDPISGHTALYWYRQSLGQGPEFLIYFQGTGAADDSGLPNDRFFAVRPEGSVSTLKIQRTERGDSAVYLCASSLAGGMDEQFFGPGTRLTVL.

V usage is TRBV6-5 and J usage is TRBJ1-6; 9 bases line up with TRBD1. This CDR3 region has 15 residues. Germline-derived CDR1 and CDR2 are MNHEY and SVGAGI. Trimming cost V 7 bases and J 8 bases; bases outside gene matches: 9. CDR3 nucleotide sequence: TGTGCCAGCAACCCAACAGGGGGCCCGTATTCACCCCTCCACTTT. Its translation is CASNPTGGPYSPLHF.

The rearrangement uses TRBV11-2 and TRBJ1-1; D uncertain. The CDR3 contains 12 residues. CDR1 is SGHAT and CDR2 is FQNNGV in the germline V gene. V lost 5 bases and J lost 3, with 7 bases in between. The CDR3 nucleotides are TGTGCCAGCAGCCGGGAGGACACTGAAGCTTTCTTT. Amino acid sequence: CASSREDTEAFF.

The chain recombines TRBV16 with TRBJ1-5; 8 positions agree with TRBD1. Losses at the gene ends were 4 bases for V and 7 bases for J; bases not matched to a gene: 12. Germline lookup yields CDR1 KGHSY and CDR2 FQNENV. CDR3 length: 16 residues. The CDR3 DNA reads TGTGCCAGCAGCCCCTCTGGACAGGGTTTGGAGCAGCCCCAGCATTTT. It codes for CASSPSGQGLEQPQHF.

As DNA, the CDR3 is TGCGCCAGCAGGCAAACAGGGGGTTCGACTGAAGCTTTCTTT. This sequence encodes CASRQTGGSTEAFF. V and J are TRBV5-1 and TRBJ1-1; 8 bases agree with TRBD1. Germline CDR1 and CDR2: SGHRS and YFSETQ. Unmatched junction bases numbered 8, after V lost 5 bases and J lost 5 bases. The CDR3 spans 14 residues.

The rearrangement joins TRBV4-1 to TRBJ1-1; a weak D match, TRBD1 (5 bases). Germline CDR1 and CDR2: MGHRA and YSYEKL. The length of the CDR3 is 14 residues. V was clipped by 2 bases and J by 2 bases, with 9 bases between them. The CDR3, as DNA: TGCGCCAGCAGCCAATCGGGGGGAAACACTGAAGCTTTCTTT. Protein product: CASSQSGGNTEAFF.

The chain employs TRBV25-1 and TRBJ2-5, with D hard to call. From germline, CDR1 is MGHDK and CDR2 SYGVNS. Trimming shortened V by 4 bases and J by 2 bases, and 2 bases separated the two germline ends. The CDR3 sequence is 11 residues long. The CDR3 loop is CASSVQETQYF. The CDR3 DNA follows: TGTGCCAGCAGTGTACAAGAGACCCAGTACTTC.

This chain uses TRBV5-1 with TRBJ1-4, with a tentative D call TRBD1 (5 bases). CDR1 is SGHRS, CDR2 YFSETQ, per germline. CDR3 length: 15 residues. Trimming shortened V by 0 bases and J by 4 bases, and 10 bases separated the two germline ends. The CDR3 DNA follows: TGCGCCAGCAGCTTGGGTGGAGGGGATAATGAAAAACTGTTTTTT. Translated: CASSLGGGDNEKLFF.

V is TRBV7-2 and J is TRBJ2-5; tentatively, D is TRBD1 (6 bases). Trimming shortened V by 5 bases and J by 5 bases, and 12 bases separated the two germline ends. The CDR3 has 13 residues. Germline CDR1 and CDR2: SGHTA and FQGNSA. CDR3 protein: CASSPGGRETQYF. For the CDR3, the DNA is TGTGCCAGCAGCCCTGGGGGCCGGGAGACCCAGTACTTC.

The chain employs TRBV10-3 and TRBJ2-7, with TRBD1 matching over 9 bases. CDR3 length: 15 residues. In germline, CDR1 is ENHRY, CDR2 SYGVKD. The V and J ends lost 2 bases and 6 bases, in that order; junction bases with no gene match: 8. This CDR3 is CAISEGPGQGGEQYF. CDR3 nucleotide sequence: TGTGCCATCAGTGAGGGTCCGGGACAGGGAGGCGAGCAGTACTTC.

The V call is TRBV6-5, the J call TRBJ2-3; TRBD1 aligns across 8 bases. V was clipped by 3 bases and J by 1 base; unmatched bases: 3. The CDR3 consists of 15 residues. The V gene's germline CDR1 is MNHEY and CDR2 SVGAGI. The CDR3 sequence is CASSYQDRGTDTQYF. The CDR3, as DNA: TGTGCCAGCAGTTATCAGGACAGGGGCACAGATACGCAGTATTTT.

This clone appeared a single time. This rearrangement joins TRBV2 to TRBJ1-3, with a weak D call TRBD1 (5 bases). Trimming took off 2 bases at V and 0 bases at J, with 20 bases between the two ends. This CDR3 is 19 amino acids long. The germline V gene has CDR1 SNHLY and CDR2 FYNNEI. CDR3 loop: CASSEFQIQDTVSGNTIYF. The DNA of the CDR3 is TGTGCCAGCAGTGAATTTCAAATCCAGGACACAGTCTCTGGAAACACCATATATTTT. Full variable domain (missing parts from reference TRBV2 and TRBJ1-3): EPEVTQTPSHQVTQMGQEVILRCVPISNHLYFYWYRQILGQKVEFLVSFYNNEISEKSEIFDDQFSVERPDGSNFTLKIRSTKLEDSAMYFCASSEFQIQDTVSGNTIYFGEGSWLTVV.

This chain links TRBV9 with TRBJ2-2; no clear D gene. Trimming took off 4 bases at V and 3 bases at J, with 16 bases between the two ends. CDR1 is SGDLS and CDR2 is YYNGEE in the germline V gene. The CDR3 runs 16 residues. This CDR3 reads CASSPQVLYDTGELFF. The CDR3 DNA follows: TGTGCCAGCAGCCCGCAGGTGCTGTACGACACCGGGGAGCTGTTTTTT.

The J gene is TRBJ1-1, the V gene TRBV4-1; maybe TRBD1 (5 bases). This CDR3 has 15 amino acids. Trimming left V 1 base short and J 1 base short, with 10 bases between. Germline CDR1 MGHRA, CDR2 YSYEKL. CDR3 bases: TGCGCCAGCAGCCAAGGGGGCGCGAGGAACACTGAAGCTTTCTTT. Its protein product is CASSQGGARNTEAFF.

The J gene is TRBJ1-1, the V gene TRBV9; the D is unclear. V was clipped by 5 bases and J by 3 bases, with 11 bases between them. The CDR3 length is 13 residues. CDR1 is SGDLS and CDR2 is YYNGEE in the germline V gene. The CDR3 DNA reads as TGTGCCAGCAGGGCCGTCTTGGACACTGAAGCTTTCTTT. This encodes CASRAVLDTEAFF.

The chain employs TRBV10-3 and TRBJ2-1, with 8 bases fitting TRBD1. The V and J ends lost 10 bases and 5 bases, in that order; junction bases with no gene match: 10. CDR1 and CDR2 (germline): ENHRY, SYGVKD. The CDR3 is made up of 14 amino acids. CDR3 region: CATGTGDLNNEQFF. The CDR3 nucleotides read TGTGCCACCGGGACAGGCGACCTAAACAATGAGCAGTTCTTC.

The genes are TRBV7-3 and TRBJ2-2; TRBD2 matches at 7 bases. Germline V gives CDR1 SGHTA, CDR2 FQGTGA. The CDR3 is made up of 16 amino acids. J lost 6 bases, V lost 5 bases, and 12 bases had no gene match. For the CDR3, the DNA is TGTGCCAGCAGCCGAACAGGTCTTGGGGGGGCCGGGGAGCTGTTTTTT. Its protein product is CASSRTGLGGAGELFF.

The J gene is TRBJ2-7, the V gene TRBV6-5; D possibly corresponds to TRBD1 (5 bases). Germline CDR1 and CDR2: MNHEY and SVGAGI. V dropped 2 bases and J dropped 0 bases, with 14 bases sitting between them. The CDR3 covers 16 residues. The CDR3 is CASSYTDGAFSYEQYF. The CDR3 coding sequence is TGTGCCAGCAGTTACACCGATGGGGCTTTCTCCTACGAGCAGTACTTC.

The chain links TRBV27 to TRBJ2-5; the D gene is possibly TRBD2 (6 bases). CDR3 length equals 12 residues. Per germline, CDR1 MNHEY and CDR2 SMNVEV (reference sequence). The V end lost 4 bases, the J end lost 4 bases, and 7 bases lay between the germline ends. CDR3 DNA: TGTGCCAGCAGTTCGGAGGGAGAGACCCAGTACTTC. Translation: CASSSEGETQYF.

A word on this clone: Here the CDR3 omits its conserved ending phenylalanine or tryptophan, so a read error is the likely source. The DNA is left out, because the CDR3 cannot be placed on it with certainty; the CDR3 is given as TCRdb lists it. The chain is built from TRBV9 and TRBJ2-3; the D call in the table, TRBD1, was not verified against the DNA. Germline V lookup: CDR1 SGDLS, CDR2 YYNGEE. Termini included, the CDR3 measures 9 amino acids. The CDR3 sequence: CASSVPLQN.

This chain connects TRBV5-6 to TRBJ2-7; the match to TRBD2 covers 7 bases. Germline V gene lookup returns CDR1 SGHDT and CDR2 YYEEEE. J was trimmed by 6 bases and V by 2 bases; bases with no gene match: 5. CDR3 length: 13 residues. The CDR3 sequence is CASSFGGGGEQYF. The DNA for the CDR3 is TGTGCCAGCAGCTTTGGCGGGGGAGGCGAGCAGTACTTC. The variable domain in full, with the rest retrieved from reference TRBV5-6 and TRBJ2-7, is DAGVTQSPTHLIKTRGQQVTLRCSPKSGHDTVSWYQQALGQGPQFIFQYYEEEERQRGNFPDRFSGHQFPNYSSELNVNALLLGDSALYLCASSFGGGGEQYFGPGTRLTVT.

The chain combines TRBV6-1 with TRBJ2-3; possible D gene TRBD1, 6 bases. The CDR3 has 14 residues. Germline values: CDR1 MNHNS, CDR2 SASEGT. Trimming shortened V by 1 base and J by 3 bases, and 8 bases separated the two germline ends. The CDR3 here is CASSEGGLTDTQYF. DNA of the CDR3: TGTGCCAGCAGTGAAGGGGGGCTTACAGATACGCAGTATTTT.

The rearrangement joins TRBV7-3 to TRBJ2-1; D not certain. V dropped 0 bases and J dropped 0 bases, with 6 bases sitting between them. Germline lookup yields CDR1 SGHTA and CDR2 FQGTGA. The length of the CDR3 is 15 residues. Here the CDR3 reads CASSLTASSYNEQFF. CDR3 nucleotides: TGTGCCAGCAGCTTAACTGCGAGCTCCTACAATGAGCAGTTCTTC.